The 10 T cell receptor beta chains presented below share a single source sample, sequenced in a study of blood T cell repertoires in COVID-19. The repertoire was sequenced with immunoSEQ multiplex PCR; TCRdb's copy has only in-frame clones and lacks some. The sample has 130,000 or so clones; 65% to 90% are singletons. Input material: peripheral blood. These TCRs come from a woman in her sixties with active or convalescent COVID-19.

The chain has TRBV6-5 and TRBJ1-2; possibly TRBD1 for D (6 bases). Trimming stripped 5 bases from V and 2 bases from J, with 9 bases between. The CDR3 extends over 13 amino acids. Germline CDR1 reads MNHEY; CDR2 reads SVGAGI. This chain's CDR3 is CASSQQGNYGYTF. In DNA form, the CDR3 reads TGTGCCAGCAGTCAACAGGGAAACTATGGCTACACCTTC.

The chain is built from TRBV24-1 and TRBJ2-1; D remains ambiguous. Looked up from germline, CDR1 is KGHDR and CDR2 is SFDVKD. V lost 1 base and J lost 0, with 6 bases in between. There are 15 residues in the CDR3. CDR3 DNA sequence: TGTGCCACCAGTGATTTTAGGAGCTCCTACAATGAGCAGTTCTTC. Translating gives CATSDFRSSYNEQFF.

This clone was counted between two and nine times. V is TRBV30 and J is TRBJ1-3; D not resolved. CDR3 length: 14 residues. In germline, CDR1 is GTSNPN, CDR2 SVGIG (reference sequence). V lost 3 bases to trimming and J lost 3 bases, with 12 bases between them. The CDR3 is CAWRDGGFGNTIYF. CDR3 sequence (DNA): TGTGCCTGGAGGGACGGAGGATTTGGAAACACCATATATTTT.

The DNA for the CDR3 is TGTGCCAGCAGCCCTTACTACGAGCAGTACGTC. Its protein product is CASSPYYEQYV. V is TRBV2 and J is TRBJ2-7; D is unresolved. This CDR3 contains 11 residues. Between the trimmed V and J ends, which lost 6 bases and 3 bases, there was a span of 6 bases. Per germline, CDR1 SNHLY and CDR2 FYNNEI.

V and J are TRBV3-1 (or the pseudogene TRBV3-2) and TRBJ2-1; possible D gene TRBD2, 5 bases. Germline CDR1 LGHDT, CDR2 YNNKEL (reference sequence). Trimming removed 3 bases from V and 4 bases from J, with 13 bases in between. This CDR3 is built from 15 residues. CDR3 sequence: CASSQIPGVYNEQFF. Here the CDR3 DNA reads TGTGCCAGCAGCCAGATCCCCGGGGTATACAATGAGCAGTTCTTC.

The J gene is TRBJ2-7, the V gene TRBV7-2, with 9 bases aligning to TRBD1. Germline values: CDR1 SGHTA, CDR2 FQGNSA. CDR3 length: 16 amino acids. Trimming took 5 bases from V and 2 from J; bases not matched to a gene: 10. The DNA for the CDR3 is TGTGCCAGCAGCCCCTCCACGTGGACAGGGGCCTACGAGCAGTACTTC. This sequence encodes CASSPSTWTGAYEQYF.

The chain combines TRBV30 with TRBJ2-7, with 9 bases matching TRBD1. This CDR3 has 13 residues. J gave up 6 bases and V 4 bases, and 7 bases lay outside the gene matches. In germline, CDR1 is GTSNPN, CDR2 SVGIG (reference sequence). The CDR3, as DNA: TGTGCCTGGAAGTGGACAGGGGATTCCGAGCAGTACTTC. It specifies CAWKWTGDSEQYF. Combining the CDR3 with reference TRBV30 and TRBJ2-7 gives the whole variable domain SQTIHQWPATLVQPVGSPLSLECTVEGTSNPNLYWYRQAAGRGLQLLFYSVGIGQISSEVPQNLSASRPQDRQFILSSKKLLLSDSGFYLCAWKWTGDSEQYFGPGTRLTVT.

The CDR3 sequence is CASSLGQSPNSPLHF. In DNA form, the CDR3 reads TGCGCCAGCAGCTTGGGACAGAGCCCAAATTCACCCCTCCACTTT. V gene TRBV5-1 combines with J gene TRBJ1-6; D may be TRBD1 (5 bases). The CDR3 consists of 15 residues. The germline gives CDR1 SGHRS, CDR2 YFSETQ. V lost 0 bases and J lost 7, with 11 bases in between.

This clone was recorded only once. The chain employs TRBV9 and TRBJ2-7; no clear D. From germline, CDR1 is SGDLS and CDR2 YYNGEE. This CDR3 region has 14 residues. The V end lost 1 base, the J end lost 0 bases, and 8 bases lay between the germline ends. The CDR3: CASSVTESSYEQYF. CDR3 bases: TGTGCCAGCAGCGTAACCGAGAGCTCCTACGAGCAGTACTTC.

The table lists this clone with a count of one. J is TRBJ2-2 and V is TRBV4-3, with D uncertain. V was trimmed by 0 bases and J by 6 bases, leaving 11 bases between them. There are 15 residues in the CDR3. Germline V gene data show CDR1 as LGHNA and CDR2 as YSLEER. In DNA form, the CDR3 reads TGCGCCAGCAGCCAAGATCCTAGGCTAGCCGGGGAGCTGTTTTTT. Translation: CASSQDPRLAGELFF.